This T cell receptor (beta chain) is from a study of T cell responses to AZD1222 COVID-19 vaccine. Regarding the study as a whole: Just a handful of AZD1222 recipients tested seropositive at baseline.

The assay was immunoSEQ multiplex PCR, and TCRdb's table has in-frame clones only and misses some. The table includes nearly 110,000 clones, more than 80% detected once. V was pared by 2 bases and J by 11 bases, with 10 bases between. The CDR3 has 12 residues. The germline V gene has CDR1 MNHNS and CDR2 SASEGT. Comments on this clone: Its specificity is not known.

The sequenced sample was peripheral blood, obtained on day 0 of AZD1222 vaccination. The source of this sequence is an adult in good health. The chain combines TRBV6-1 with TRBJ1-5; D is perhaps TRBD1 (6 bases). CDR3 nucleotide sequence: TGTGCCAGCAGTGAATCACAGGGAGCCCAGCATTTT. Amino acid sequence: CASSESQGAQHF.